Listed below are T cell receptor beta chains from one sample, sequenced in a study of Ad26.COV2.S vaccination and SARS-CoV-2 variants. Sequencing used immunoSEQ multiplex PCR; TCRdb keeps in-frame clones, though not all of them. The sample records around 400,000 clones, around 91% being singletons. This specimen consisted of peripheral blood, obtained in a trial of Ad26.COV2.S vaccine versus placebo. All receptors derive from a person between 18 and 60 years old who received the Ad26.COV2.S COVID-19 vaccine or a placebo. The conserved cysteine and the conserved F or W are not part of the CDR3 here. Clone size appears in some rows only: once, few, many, or a class for an expanded clone.

V gene	J gene	clone size	CDR3 protein
TRBV9	TRBJ1-1	few	ASSVAGAEAF
TRBV15	TRBJ1-5	NA	ATSREGGGWKPQH
TRBV5-6	TRBJ2-3	NA	ASSSPGLATTDTQY
TRBV30	TRBJ1-1	NA	AWSPLGAEAF
TRBV28	TRBJ2-1	few	ASSLGGSHEQF
TRBV21-1	TRBJ1-2	once	ASSTCLGLNYGYT
TRBV7-2	TRBJ1-6	NA	ASSAESSLH
TRBV5-4	TRBJ2-1	NA	ASSLNYRDEQF
TRBV10-1	TRBJ2-1	NA	ASSESKTTYNEQF
TRBV28	TRBJ1-5	NA	ASRPMDRGFDQPQH
TRBV6-6	TRBJ1-5	NA	ASTLDSYQPQH
TRBV28	TRBJ2-3	NA	ASSWDRETDTQY
TRBV25-1	TRBJ2-2	NA	ASSLEAGDATGELF
TRBV12-3/TRBV12-4	TRBJ2-7	NA	ASRAGPSYEQY
TRBV12-5	TRBJ2-1	NA	ASPPQPEQF
TRBV6-6	TRBJ2-6	NA	ASSFTGDTGANVLT
TRBV27	TRBJ2-2	NA	ASSSGWSHSGELF
TRBV5-1	TRBJ1-1	NA	ASSLQGGKTEAF
TRBV5-1	TRBJ2-1	NA	ASSLGGTSGRDEQF
TRBV2	TRBJ2-1	NA	ASSPLAGAYNEQF
TRBV30	TRBJ2-5	NA	ARIDRGRGETQY
TRBV5-1	TRBJ1-2	NA	ASSFVDRTYGYT
TRBV3-1/TRBV3-2	TRBJ2-5	NA	ASTTGRTLATQY
TRBV29-1	TRBJ1-1	NA	SVEQGARTEAF
TRBV18	TRBJ1-1	NA	ASSFSVSPLNTEAF
TRBV4-1	TRBJ2-3	NA	ASSQEWGGGDTQY
TRBV7-8	TRBJ1-5	few	ASSSTGYQPQH
TRBV10-2	TRBJ2-1	NA	ASSAVRISYNEQF
TRBV5-4	TRBJ1-1	NA	ASSLGGRGSNTEAF
TRBV2	TRBJ2-3	NA	ASSVQDTQY
TRBV6-5	TRBJ2-1	NA	ASSRTSGSLYEQF
TRBV29-1	TRBJ2-1	NA	SVVRRGSLKYNEQF
TRBV11-2	TRBJ2-1	NA	ACGSYNEQF
TRBV27	TRBJ2-1	NA	ASSLDREGGLAGGPGNEQF
TRBV29-1	TRBJ1-6	few	SVEDLVGRGLH
TRBV4-2	TRBJ1-4	NA	ASSPVGGGTNEKLF
TRBV7-8	TRBJ2-7	NA	ASSQARLANYEQY
TRBV9	TRBJ2-1	NA	ASSVDISLYNEQF
TRBV7-3	TRBJ2-2	NA	ASSLRSIADYTGELF
TRBV5-1	TRBJ1-2	NA	ASSLSAGNYGYT
TRBV9	TRBJ2-5	NA	ASSVVGGAPSETQY
TRBV13	TRBJ2-3	once	ASSPQPLRTDTQY
TRBV15	TRBJ1-2	NA	ATSRDTGGHYGYT
TRBV11-1	TRBJ2-1	once	ASSPQANEQF
TRBV28	TRBJ1-1	once	ASSFPTGNTEAF
TRBV5-1	TRBJ2-7	NA	ASSLGSTYEQY